Listed here are 25 T cell receptor beta chains from one sample, sequenced in a study of CXCR3-negative and CXCR3-positive naive CD8 T cells. Findings and caveats of the study: The study found more hydrophobic TRB CDR3s in CXCR3-positive naive cells than in CXCR3-negative naive cells.

UMI labels and 5' RACE were used to prepare the TRB cDNA libraries. TCRdb derives one entry per CDR3 protein from the 5' RACE reads, leaving out DNA. The table gives 85,000 to 120,000 distinct CDR3 sequences; the top ten clones make up 0.35% to 0.4% of it. These receptors' targets are unknown. The sequenced sample was naive CXCR3+ CD8+ T cells from blood. Sample subset: CD45RO-CCR7+CD27+CD95- naive CD8+ T cells expressing CXCR3 (TNR3+). The receptors derive from a human donor in good health. Some clones in this sample may be carry-over from other donors' samples.

The CDR3 loop is CASSLVLALAGKNLNEQFF. The chain joins TRBV12-3 or TRBV12-4 to TRBJ2-1; lacking DNA, the TRBD2 call made by TCRdb goes unchecked. The CDR3 is 19 residues long.

The rearrangement joins TRBV28 to TRBJ1-1. This CDR3 has 13 residues. Germline assignment: CDR1 MDHEN and CDR2 SYDVKM. The CDR3 is CASSPRELIEAFF.

The chain couples TRBV29-1 to TRBJ1-4; no DNA is available, so the TRBD1 call from TCRdb remains unchecked. CDR3 size: 13 residues. The V gene's germline CDR1 is SQVTM and CDR2 ANQGSEA. The CDR3 is CSARTGSNEKLFF.

The chain couples TRBV6-5 to TRBJ2-1; the TCRdb call, TRBD2, lacks DNA for checking. CDR1 is MNHEY, CDR2 SVGAGI, per germline. The CDR3 totals 19 residues. CDR3 sequence reads: CASSLTGLAGAQLYNEQFF.

The chain is built from TRBV18 and TRBJ1-1. Germline-derived CDR1 and CDR2 are KGHSH and LQKENI. The length of the CDR3 is 14 residues. CDR3 loop: CASSPSGGGTEAFF.

The rearrangement uses TRBV7-8 and TRBJ2-7. Germline V gives CDR1 SGHVS, CDR2 FQNEAQ. CDR3 length: 16 amino acids. The CDR3: CASSLVGQVSSYEQYF.

The chain couples TRBV3-1 to TRBJ2-7; TCRdb's D gene call, TRBD1, goes unchecked for lack of DNA. Per the germline V gene, CDR1 is LGHDT and CDR2 is YNNKEL (reference sequence). The CDR3 length is 14 residues. The chain's CDR3 is CASSQGYGAYEQYF.

The chain is built from TRBV7-9 and TRBJ2-7; TCRdb returns TRBD1, unconfirmable since there is no DNA. The length of the CDR3 is 13 residues. Germline V lookup: CDR1 SEHNR, CDR2 FQNEAQ (reference sequence). CDR3 sequence reads: CASSLIPRDEQYF.

The rearrangement uses TRBV6-5 and TRBJ1-1; the D gene TCRdb calls, TRBD1, cannot be checked with no DNA. The CDR3 extends over 13 amino acids. The germline gives CDR1 MNHEY, CDR2 SVGAGI. The CDR3 protein is CASSLTVPTEAFF.

V usage is TRBV27 and J usage is TRBJ2-2. This CDR3 comprises 12 residues. Germline V gives CDR1 MNHEY, CDR2 SMNVEV (reference sequence). The CDR3 loop reads CASSSPTGELFF.

The chain is built from TRBV7-2 and TRBJ2-4; TCRdb lists TRBD1, though no DNA is available to test this call. Germline CDR1 reads SGHTA; CDR2 reads FQGNSA. The CDR3 spans 15 residues. CDR3 region: CASSSPGQPQNIQYF.

The chain couples TRBV28 to TRBJ1-2. The CDR3 is 15 amino acids. Germline CDR1 reads MDHEN; CDR2 reads SYDVKM. The CDR3 here is CASSFPSEVESGYTF.

This chain connects TRBV20-1 to TRBJ2-7; TCRdb outputs TRBD1, but without DNA this stays unchecked. Looked up from germline, CDR1 is DFQATT and CDR2 is SNEGSKA (reference sequence). CDR3 length: 14 residues. The CDR3 region is CSASSPLTSYEQYF.

CDR3 amino acids: CASSVKGESKGLFLTYEQYF. V gene TRBV2 combines with J gene TRBJ2-7; TCRdb returns TRBD1, unconfirmable since there is no DNA. CDR3 length: 20 amino acids. Germline V gene sequence: CDR1 SNHLY, CDR2 FYNNEI. The whole variable domain, filled in from reference TRBV2 and TRBJ2-7, reads EPEVTQTPSHQVTQMGQEVILRCVPISNHLYFYWYRQILGQKVEFLVSFYNNEISEKSEIFDDQFSVERPDGSNFTLKIRSTKLEDSAMYFCASSVKGESKGLFLTYEQYFGPGTRLTVT.

The CDR3 sequence is CASSYNENQPQHF. The rearrangement joins TRBV19 to TRBJ1-5. Per the germline V gene, CDR1 is LNHDA and CDR2 is SQIVND (reference sequence). The CDR3 sequence is 13 residues long.

This chain uses TRBV12-3 or TRBV12-4 with TRBJ2-1; the D gene TCRdb calls, TRBD2, cannot be checked with no DNA. The CDR3 totals 14 residues. CDR3 loop: CASSSRVAGNEQFF.

This rearrangement joins TRBV7-9 to TRBJ1-1. Germline assignment: CDR1 SEHNR and CDR2 FQNEAQ (reference sequence). The CDR3 contains 14 residues. The CDR3 reads CASSLLREDTEAFF.

The rearrangement joins TRBV14 to TRBJ2-5; the D call from TCRdb, TRBD1, cannot be confirmed without DNA. CDR1 and CDR2 from the germline V gene are SGHDN and FVKESK. This CDR3 contains 15 residues. This chain's CDR3 is CASSHGPGQQETQYF.

The chain combines TRBV7-9 with TRBJ2-1. CDR1 is SEHNR and CDR2 is FQNEAQ in the germline V gene (reference sequence). The CDR3 has 15 residues. The chain's CDR3 is CASSLEAVTYNEQFF.

The V gene is TRBV7-6, the J gene TRBJ1-4; TCRdb's assignment of TRBD1 cannot be checked, as there is no DNA. Germline CDR1 SGHVS, CDR2 FNYEAQ. The CDR3 has 16 amino acids. The CDR3 spells CASSRDRVKWNEKLFF.

V gene TRBV11-2 combines with J gene TRBJ2-1; TCRdb returns TRBD2, unconfirmable since there is no DNA. The germline CDR1 and CDR2 sequences are SGHAT and FQNNGV. The CDR3 is 15 amino acids. The CDR3 is CASSAGLAGGDEQFF. Full variable domain (outside the CDR3, taken from reference TRBV11-2 and TRBJ2-1): EAGVAQSPRYKIIEKRQSVAFWCNPISGHATLYWYQQILGQGPKLLIQFQNNGVVDDSQLPKDRFSAERLKGVDSTLKIQPAKLEDSAVYLCASSAGLAGGDEQFFGPGTRLTVL.

The chain is built from TRBV28 and TRBJ1-2; TCRdb proposes TRBD1, but this gene call is untestable without DNA. The CDR3 has 14 residues. Germline CDR1 MDHEN, CDR2 SYDVKM. CDR3 amino acids: CASSSPRTNYGYTF.

The chain has TRBV10-3 and TRBJ2-1; TCRdb proposes TRBD2, but this gene call is untestable without DNA. Germline CDR1 and CDR2: ENHRY and SYGVKD. The CDR3 length is 15 residues. CDR3 region: CAISGGTSASNEQFF.

The rearrangement links TRBV7-2 to TRBJ2-7; lacking DNA, the TRBD1 call made by TCRdb goes unchecked. Germline V lookup: CDR1 SGHTA, CDR2 FQGNSA. This CDR3 is 15 amino acids long. CDR3 sequence reads: CASSLGGQGVYEQYF.

The CDR3 sequence: CASSTTPAGANVLTF. The chain employs TRBV5-5 and TRBJ2-6; TCRdb reports TRBD1, a call that lacks DNA to check it against. The CDR3 is made up of 15 amino acids. Per germline, CDR1 SGHKS and CDR2 YYEKEE (reference sequence).